This T cell receptor beta chain was captured by sequencing in a study of OX40 agonist ivuxolimab in advanced cancers. Study-level background: From 23 to 79 years was the age range, with a mean of about 54 years, and about 83% were male. Partial responses occurred in three patients (one hepatocellular carcinoma, two cutaneous melanoma). Earlier anti-PD-1, anti-PD-L1 or anti-CTLA-4 therapy was permitted; 35% to 50% had received some.

The table lists this clone with a few counts. Germline assignment: CDR1 LNHNV and CDR2 YYDKDF (reference sequence). Trimming left V 3 bases short and J 1 base short, with 6 bases between. The CDR3 covers 14 residues. Clones were sequenced by immunoSEQ multiplex PCR, and TCRdb holds only the in-frame ones, with some missing. The data contain some 60,000 clones, 86% of them singletons. The starting material was CD4+ or CD8+ T cells sorted from blood, obtained in a trial of the OX40 agonist ivuxolimab. The receptor's source is an adult with an advanced solid tumor such as melanoma, head and neck, liver or kidney cancer. The chain employs TRBV15 and TRBJ1-4; D unresolved. CDR3 residues: CATSSGITNEKLFF. Written as DNA, the CDR3 is TGTGCCACCAGCAGCGGGATAACTAATGAAAAACTGTTTTTT.